These 31 T cell receptor beta chains were sequenced from one sample in a study of control samples from healthy donors and cancer patients. TCRdb's copy holds only in-frame clones and misses some; the assay was immunoSEQ multiplex PCR. The sample includes under 200,000 clones, 91% of them seen just once. The specimen was blood. Receptors originate from a woman between 25 and 40 years old in good health.

The J gene is TRBJ2-5, the V gene TRBV3-1 (or the pseudogene TRBV3-2); TRBD2 matches at 11 bases. The junction had 7 bases not matched to a gene; V was cut back by 3 bases and J by 1 base. The CDR3 consists of 17 residues. The germline CDR1 and CDR2 sequences are LGHDT and YNNKEL (reference sequence). CDR3 sequence reads: CASSHQSSGRCQETQYF. CDR3 nucleotide sequence: TGTGCCAGCAGCCACCAATCTAGCGGGAGGTGCCAAGAGACCCAGTACTTC.

The gene calls are TRBV19 and TRBJ1-6; 7 bases fit TRBD1. The junction had 5 bases not matched to a gene; V was cut back by 3 bases and J by 9 bases. The CDR3 extends over 14 amino acids. Per the germline V gene, CDR1 is LNHDA and CDR2 is SQIVND (reference sequence). The CDR3 region has the DNA TGTGCCAGTAGTATGCAGGGGGTAGGTTCACCCCTCCACTTT. It yields the protein CASSMQGVGSPLHF.

This clone is labeled as medium-sized (0.01 to 0.1%). Other DNA sequences from this sample encode an identical CDR3 as well. The rearrangement uses TRBV4-3 and TRBJ1-2, with TRBD1 identical over 10 bases. The trim removed 1 base at V and 3 bases at J, leaving 2 bases unmatched. CDR3 size: 15 residues. The germline CDR1 and CDR2 sequences are LGHNA and YSLEER. Here the CDR3 DNA reads TGCGCCAGCAGCCAAGGACAGGGGGCATACTATGGCTACACCTTC. Translation: CASSQGQGAYYGYTF.

The V call is TRBV6-7, the J call TRBJ1-5, with D uncertain. TRBV6-7 is placed among ORFs of uncertain function. The length of the CDR3 is 14 residues. With 0 bases removed from V and 6 bases from J, the gap between germline ends came to 9 bases. CDR3 residues: CASSYSSRSQPQHF. The CDR3 coding sequence is TGTGCCAGCAGTTACTCGAGTCGTTCTCAGCCCCAGCATTTT.

The genes are TRBV19 and TRBJ1-2; 7 bases align to TRBD1. Germline CDR1 reads LNHDA; CDR2 reads SQIVND (reference sequence). The CDR3 length is 13 residues. Trimming at V came to 7 bases and at J to 6 bases, leaving 8 bases not matched to a gene. The CDR3, as DNA: TGTGCCAGTACCACTGACAGGGACCATGGCTACACCTTC. Amino acid sequence: CASTTDRDHGYTF.

The chain has TRBV7-2 and TRBJ2-7; 11 positions match TRBD2. Trimming took 2 bases from V and 0 from J; bases not matched to a gene: 0. CDR1 is SGHTA and CDR2 is FQGNSA in the germline V gene. This CDR3 contains 15 residues. This CDR3 reads CASSLLAGGSYEQYF. CDR3 sequence (DNA): TGTGCCAGCAGCTTACTAGCGGGGGGCTCCTACGAGCAGTACTTC. Based on the CDR3 plus reference TRBV7-2 and TRBJ2-7, the full variable domain is GAGVSQSPSNKVTEKGKDVELRCDPISGHTALYWYRQSLGQGLEFLIYFQGNSAPDKSGLPSDRFSAERTGGSVSTLTIQRTQQEDSAVYLCASSLLAGGSYEQYFGPGTRLTVT.

The chain employs TRBV3-1 (or the pseudogene TRBV3-2) and TRBJ2-5, with D unresolved. The V gene's germline CDR1 is LGHDT and CDR2 YNNKEL (reference sequence). The V end lost 4 bases, the J end lost 3 bases, and 6 bases lay between the germline ends. The CDR3 sequence is 12 residues long. The CDR3 coding sequence is TGTGCCAGCAGCCGGGTCGAAGAGACCCAGTACTTC. Protein: CASSRVEETQYF.

The chain uses TRBV28 and TRBJ2-7; D is unresolved. The CDR3 consists of 14 residues. Between the trimmed V and J ends, which lost 3 bases and 2 bases, there was a span of 11 bases. CDR1 is MDHEN, CDR2 SYDVKM, per germline. The CDR3 bases are TGTGCCAGCAGTTTCCCGGACGGAACCTACGAGCAGTACTTC. Its translation is CASSFPDGTYEQYF.

V gene TRBV4-3 combines with J gene TRBJ1-2, with 7 bases matching TRBD1. CDR3 size: 14 residues. Germline V gene sequence: CDR1 LGHNA, CDR2 YSLEER. The junction had 2 bases not matched to a gene; V was cut back by 0 bases and J by 4 bases. CDR3 protein: CASSQDPGGYGYTF. CDR3 bases: TGCGCCAGCAGCCAAGATCCAGGGGGCTATGGCTACACCTTC.

J is TRBJ1-1 and V is TRBV5-1; 10 bases line up with TRBD1. The CDR3 contains 18 residues. The germline V gene has CDR1 SGHRS and CDR2 YFSETQ. V lost 0 bases and J lost 5; bases outside the gene matches: 13. The CDR3 region has the DNA TGCGCCAGCAGCTTGGCCTCTCGACAGGGGGCGCGGCGGACTGAAGCTTTCTTT. Protein product: CASSLASRQGARRTEAFF. Based on the CDR3 plus reference TRBV5-1 and TRBJ1-1, the full variable domain is KAGVTQTPRYLIKTRGQQVTLSCSPISGHRSVSWYQQTPGQGLQFLFEYFSETQRNKGNFPGRFSGRQFSNSRSEMNVSTLELGDSALYLCASSLASRQGARRTEAFFGQGTRLTVV.

Comment on this clone: Other nucleotide sequences from this sample produce the same CDR3. V and J are TRBV5-1 and TRBJ1-3, with D perhaps matching TRBD1 (6 bases). The CDR3 is 15 amino acids. The germline V and J ends were trimmed by 4 bases and 3 bases, with 14 bases remaining between them. CDR1 is SGHRS and CDR2 is YFSETQ in the germline V gene. CDR3 DNA: TGCGCCAGCAGCATTACAGGGTCTAGTGGAAACACCATATATTTT. Encoded protein: CASSITGSSGNTIYF.

The J gene is TRBJ2-1, the V gene TRBV7-2; 8 bases agree with TRBD2. V lost 7 bases to trimming and J lost 2 bases; unmatched junction nucleotides: 13. This CDR3 is 17 amino acids long. Germline loops: CDR1 SGHTA, CDR2 FQGNSA. The CDR3 region has the DNA TGTGCCAGCACCCAACCCCCGGGACTAGGGACCTACAATGAGCAGTTCTTC. It codes for CASTQPPGLGTYNEQFF.

The CDR3 sequence: CATSDYRGTGELFF. The DNA of the CDR3 is TGTGCCACCAGTGATTACAGGGGAACCGGGGAGCTGTTTTTT. The chain joins TRBV24-1 to TRBJ2-2; 7 positions agree with TRBD1. In germline, CDR1 is KGHDR, CDR2 SFDVKD. The CDR3 spans 14 residues. V was clipped by 2 bases and J by 5 bases; unmatched bases: 1.

V is TRBV28 and J is TRBJ2-2, with TRBD2 matching 8 bases. V trimming: 3 bases; J trimming: 6 bases; junction bases outside the gene matches: 0. This CDR3 region has 13 residues. Germline V gene sequence: CDR1 MDHEN, CDR2 SYDVKM. The CDR3 protein is CASSFGRAGELFF. The CDR3 DNA follows: TGTGCCAGCAGTTTCGGGAGGGCCGGGGAGCTGTTTTTT.

The rearrangement joins TRBV15 to TRBJ2-1; 7 nucleotides align to TRBD1. J was trimmed by 5 bases and V by 1 base; bases with no gene match: 2. Germline CDR1 is LNHNV and CDR2 is YYDKDF (reference sequence). The CDR3 has 14 amino acids. In DNA, the CDR3 is TGTGCCACCAGCAGAGGGACAGGTGACAATGAGCAGTTCTTC. Translated, it gives CATSRGTGDNEQFF.

The J gene is TRBJ2-5, the V gene TRBV5-1; D unclear. Between the trimmed V and J ends, which lost 0 bases and 5 bases, there was a span of 5 bases. The CDR3 extends over 12 amino acids. Germline V gene sequence: CDR1 SGHRS, CDR2 YFSETQ. CDR3 DNA sequence: TGCGCCAGCAGCTTGGAATCGGAGACCCAGTACTTC. Translating gives CASSLESETQYF.

This clone was observed a few times. The chain uses TRBV28 and TRBJ1-6; TRBD1 aligns across 10 bases. CDR1 and CDR2 (germline): MDHEN, SYDVKM. Unmatched junction bases numbered 7, after V lost 5 bases and J lost 9 bases. This CDR3 contains 15 residues. DNA for the CDR3: TGTGCCAGCAGTCCCGGGACAGGGGTATCTTCACCCCTCCACTTT. Encoded protein: CASSPGTGVSSPLHF.

In this sample, this clone turned up a few times. The V and J genes are TRBV12-5 and TRBJ2-3, with a weak D call TRBD1 (5 bases). The CDR3 runs 15 residues. Germline CDR1 reads LGHNT; CDR2 reads FRNRAP. Between the trimmed V and J ends, which lost 7 bases and 2 bases, there was a span of 16 bases. CDR3 sequence reads: CASAPQTDPTDTQYF. In DNA, the CDR3 is TGTGCTAGTGCCCCGCAGACAGACCCCACAGATACGCAGTATTTT. The entire variable domain, with the rest obtained from reference TRBV12-5 and TRBJ2-3, is as follows: DARVTQTPRHKVTEMGQEVTMRCQPILGHNTVFWYRQTMMQGLELLAYFRNRAPLDDSGMPKDRFSAEMPDATLATLKIQPSEPRDSAVYFCASAPQTDPTDTQYFGPGTRLTVL.

This chain joins TRBV9 and TRBJ2-4; 11 bases align to TRBD1. The V gene's germline CDR1 is SGDLS and CDR2 YYNGEE. This CDR3 contains 16 residues. With V trimmed by 0 bases and J by 2 bases, 1 base remained unmatched. This chain's CDR3 is CASSVGTGGPKNIQYF. DNA of the CDR3: TGTGCCAGCAGCGTAGGGACAGGGGGCCCCAAAAACATTCAGTACTTC. The full variable domain, completed using reference TRBV9 and TRBJ2-4, is DSGVTQTPKHLITATGQRVTLRCSPRSGDLSVYWYQQSLDQGLQFLIQYYNGEERAKGNILERFSAQQFPDLHSELNLSSLELGDSALYFCASSVGTGGPKNIQYFGAGTRLSVL.

In DNA, the CDR3 is TGTGCCAGCAGCTTAGCGGGACTAGCGGGAGGCGAGCAGTACTTC. Encoded protein: CASSLAGLAGGEQYF. The rearrangement links TRBV7-8 to TRBJ2-7; 15 bases fit TRBD2. The trim removed 0 bases at V and 6 bases at J, leaving 0 bases unmatched. The CDR3 has 15 amino acids. Germline CDR1 and CDR2: SGHVS and FQNEAQ.

This chain links TRBV7-3 with TRBJ1-1; D gene ambiguous. V lost 0 bases and J 4 bases, leaving 6 bases between the germline ends. Germline V gene sequence: CDR1 SGHTA, CDR2 FQGTGA. The CDR3 contains 13 residues. The CDR3 DNA sequence: TGTGCCAGCAGCTTAACGGAGATCACTGAAGCTTTCTTT. This encodes CASSLTEITEAFF. Complete variable domain (other parts from reference TRBV7-3 and TRBJ1-1): GAGVSQTPSNKVTEKGKYVELRCDPISGHTALYWYRQSLGQGPEFLIYFQGTGAADDSGLPNDRFFAVRPEGSVSTLKIQRTERGDSAVYLCASSLTEITEAFFGQGTRLTVV.

The chain carries TRBV6-4 and TRBJ2-3, with D possibly matching TRBD2 (7 bases). Looked up from germline, CDR1 is MRHNA and CDR2 is SNTAGT. This CDR3 comprises 15 residues. V lost 0 bases to trimming and J lost 4 bases, with 11 bases between them. CDR3 region: CASSDSRGGADTQYF. CDR3 bases: TGTGCCAGCAGTGACTCGAGGGGGGGTGCAGATACGCAGTATTTT.

The chain recombines TRBV27 with TRBJ1-1; no clear D. The CDR3 loop spans 12 amino acids. The V gene's germline CDR1 is MNHEY and CDR2 SMNVEV (reference sequence). V shed 2 bases and J shed 12 bases, with 13 bases lying between them. The chain's CDR3 is CASSLRGGKTFF. DNA for the CDR3: TGTGCCAGCAGTTTACGGGGAGGGAAAACTTTCTTT.

V usage is TRBV7-2 and J usage is TRBJ1-4; TRBD1 might be the D (6 bases). Germline values: CDR1 SGHTA, CDR2 FQGNSA. V shed 5 bases and J shed 8 bases, with 6 bases lying between them. This CDR3 has 11 amino acids. The CDR3 reads CASSDREKLFF. The CDR3 DNA follows: TGTGCCAGCAGCGACAGGGAAAAACTGTTTTTT.

This chain uses TRBV2 with TRBJ2-2; D unresolved. Germline CDR1 reads SNHLY; CDR2 reads FYNNEI. Between the trimmed V and J ends, which lost 4 bases and 3 bases, there was a span of 6 bases. This CDR3 is 13 amino acids long. Here the CDR3 DNA reads TGTGCCAGCAGTGCTACGTACACCGGGGAGCTGTTTTTT. This gives the protein CASSATYTGELFF.

The chain combines TRBV11-3 with TRBJ1-6; D might be TRBD1 (5 bases). In germline, CDR1 is SGHNT, CDR2 YENEEA. Trimming removed 4 bases from V and 2 bases from J, with 9 bases in between. CDR3 size: 15 residues. CDR3 sequence (DNA): TGTGCCAGCAGCTGGGACGGAGCCTATAATTCACCCCTCCACTTT. It yields the protein CASSWDGAYNSPLHF.

Only one count was recorded for this clone. The chain links TRBV18 to TRBJ1-2, with D hard to call. The CDR3 totals 15 residues. Deletions cut 2 bases from V and 1 base from J, with 11 bases between. Germline V gene sequence: CDR1 KGHSH, CDR2 LQKENI. The CDR3 DNA follows: TGTGCCAGCTCACCAGAAGGGCCCGTTAACTATGGCTACACCTTC. This codes for CASSPEGPVNYGYTF.

The chain uses TRBV18 and TRBJ1-1; D ambiguous. The CDR3 length is 13 residues. Germline values: CDR1 KGHSH, CDR2 LQKENI. V lost 1 base and J 6 bases, leaving 9 bases between the germline ends. The CDR3 DNA sequence: TGTGCCAGCTCACCACAGGGTTTCGCTGAAGCTTTCTTT. Translating it yields CASSPQGFAEAFF.

V is TRBV11-3 and J is TRBJ2-2, with D possibly TRBD2 on 6 matching bases. Germline loops: CDR1 SGHNT, CDR2 YENEEA. Trimming pared 1 base from V and 0 bases from J, leaving 6 bases between. The CDR3 totals 15 residues. This CDR3 is CASSLGGANTGELFF. The CDR3 bases are TGTGCCAGCAGCTTAGGCGGGGCGAACACCGGGGAGCTGTTTTTT.

The CDR3 protein is CASRDEMNTEAFF. CDR3 in DNA: TGTGCCAGCAGAGACGAGATGAACACTGAAGCTTTCTTT. The chain joins TRBV2 to TRBJ1-1, with D unresolved. The CDR3 extends over 13 amino acids. The germline V gene has CDR1 SNHLY and CDR2 FYNNEI. The V end lost 6 bases, the J end lost 0 bases, and 8 bases lay between the germline ends.

CDR3 in amino acids: CASSVDTGSNYEQYF. Written as DNA, the CDR3 is TGCGCCAGCAGTGTAGACACAGGGAGTAACTACGAGCAGTACTTC. The chain carries TRBV10-2 and TRBJ2-7; D is possibly TRBD1 (6 bases). Germline loops: CDR1 WSHSY, CDR2 SAAADI. V was cut by 4 bases and J by 3 bases, with 16 bases left in between. The CDR3 consists of 15 residues.